The clone carrying this TCR beta chain was counted between two and nine times. TCRdb re-derived calls from the 5' RACE reads in MiXCR, one entry per CDR3 protein. Here the sample spans roughly 260,000 distinct CDR3 sequences, 20% being singletons. This specimen belongs to a study of CD8 T cells in ankylosing spondylitis. The junction had 5 bases not matched to a gene; V was cut back by 5 bases and J by 10 bases. Germline loops: CDR1 MDHEN, CDR2 SYDVKM. The CDR3 length is 12 residues. This chain connects TRBV28 to TRBJ1-2; TRBD1 aligns across 9 bases. This TCR derives from a male donor with ankylosing spondylitis or in good health (not recorded which). Sample: blood, either unsorted or a sorted T cell fraction (not recorded which). The CDR3 region is CASSRQGDSYTF. Written as DNA, the CDR3 is TGTGCCAGCAGTCGACAGGGGGATTCCTACACCTTC.